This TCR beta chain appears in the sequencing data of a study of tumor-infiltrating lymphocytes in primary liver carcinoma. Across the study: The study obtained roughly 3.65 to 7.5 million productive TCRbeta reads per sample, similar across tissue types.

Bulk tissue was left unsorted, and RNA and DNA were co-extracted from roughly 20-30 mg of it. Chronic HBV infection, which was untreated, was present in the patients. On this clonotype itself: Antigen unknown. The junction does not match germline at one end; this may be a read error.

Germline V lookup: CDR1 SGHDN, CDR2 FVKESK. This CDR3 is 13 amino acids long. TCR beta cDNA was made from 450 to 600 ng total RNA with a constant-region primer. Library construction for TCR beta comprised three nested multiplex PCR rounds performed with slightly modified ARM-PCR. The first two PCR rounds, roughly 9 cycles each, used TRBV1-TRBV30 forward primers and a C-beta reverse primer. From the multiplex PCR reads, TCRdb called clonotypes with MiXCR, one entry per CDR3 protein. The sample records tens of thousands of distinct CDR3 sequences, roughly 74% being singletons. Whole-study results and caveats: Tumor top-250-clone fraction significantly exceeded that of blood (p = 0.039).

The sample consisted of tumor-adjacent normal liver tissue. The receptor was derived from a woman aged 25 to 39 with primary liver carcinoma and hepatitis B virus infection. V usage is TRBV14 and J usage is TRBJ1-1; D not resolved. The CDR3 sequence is CDSSQATVGWAFF. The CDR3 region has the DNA TGTGACAGCAGCCAAGCCACGGTAGGTTGGGCTTTCTTT.